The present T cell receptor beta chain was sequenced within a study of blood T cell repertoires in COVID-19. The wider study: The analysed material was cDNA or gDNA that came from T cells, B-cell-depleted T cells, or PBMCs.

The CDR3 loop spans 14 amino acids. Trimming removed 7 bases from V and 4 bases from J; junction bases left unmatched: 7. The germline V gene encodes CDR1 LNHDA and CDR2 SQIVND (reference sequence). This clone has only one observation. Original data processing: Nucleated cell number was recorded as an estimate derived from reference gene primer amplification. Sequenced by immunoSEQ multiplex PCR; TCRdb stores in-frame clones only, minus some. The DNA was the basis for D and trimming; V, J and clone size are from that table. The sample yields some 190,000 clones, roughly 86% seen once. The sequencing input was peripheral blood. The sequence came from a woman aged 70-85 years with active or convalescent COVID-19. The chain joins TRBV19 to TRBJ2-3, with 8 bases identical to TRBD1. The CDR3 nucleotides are TGTGCCAGTAACTCACCGGACAGGGCAGATACGCAGTATTTT. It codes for CASNSPDRADTQYF.